This is a list of T cell receptor beta chains from one sample in a study of cytomegalovirus exposure and HLA in healthy donors. The protocol was immunoSEQ multiplex PCR, while the TCRdb copy is restricted to in-frame clones and leaves out a portion. Recorded for this sample: 150,000 to 200,000 clones. Input material: PBMCs. The receptors come from a young woman in good health and CMV-seropositive. Each CDR3 is given with its conserved first and last residue. A D gene is named only where the DNA matches it firmly.

v_call	j_call	d_call	cdr3_aa	cdr3_nt
TRBV10-3	TRBJ2-1	.	CAISESTRGLFYNEQFF	TGTGCCATCAGTGAGTCGACCCGGGGACTGTTTTACAATGAGCAGTTCTTC
TRBV27	TRBJ1-3	TRBD1	CASQGGSGNTIYF	TGTGCCAGTCAGGGGGGCTCTGGAAACACCATATATTTT
TRBV9	TRBJ2-1	.	CASRVELVIVEQFF	TGTGCCAGCAGGGTTGAACTAGTTATTGTTGAGCAGTTCTTC
TRBV18	TRBJ1-4	.	CASSPLTATNEKLFF	TGTGCCAGCTCACCACTCACAGCAACTAATGAAAAACTGTTTTTT
TRBV30	TRBJ2-1	.	CAERDNYNEQFF	TGTGCCGAACGGGACAACTACAATGAGCAGTTCTTC
TRBV5-4	TRBJ2-2	.	CASSLAASWDTGELFF	TGTGCCAGCAGCTTGGCCGCTAGCTGGGACACCGGGGAGCTGTTTTTT
TRBV6-5	TRBJ2-6	.	CASSLSGANVLTF	TGTGCCAGCAGCCTCTCTGGGGCCAACGTCCTGACTTTC
TRBV6-5	TRBJ2-5	.	CASSYDIQSETQYF	TGTGCCAGCAGTTACGACATACAAAGCGAGACCCAGTACTTC
TRBV5-1	TRBJ2-4	TRBD2	CASSLGLAGYENIQYF	TGCGCCAGCAGCTTGGGGCTAGCGGGATACGAAAACATTCAGTACTTC
TRBV4-3	TRBJ2-2	.	CASSQVWGGSGAWTGELFF	TGCGCCAGCAGCCAAGTTTGGGGGGGATCAGGGGCTTGGACCGGGGAGCTGTTTTTT
TRBV6-1	TRBJ1-2	.	CASARANYGYTF	TGTGCCAGCGCCAGGGCAAACTATGGCTACACCTTC
TRBV7-8	TRBJ2-6	.	CASSFYRFSGANVLTF	TGTGCCAGCAGCTTTTACAGATTCTCTGGGGCCAACGTCCTGACTTTC
TRBV6-4	TRBJ2-3	TRBD1	CASKGGQDTDTQYF	TGTGCCAGCAAGGGGGGACAGGACACAGATACGCAGTATTTT
TRBV7-2	TRBJ1-6	.	CASSLSGQANNSPLHF	TGTGCCAGCAGCTTATCAGGGCAGGCAAATAATTCACCCCTCCACTTT